A selection of T cell receptor beta chains follows, all from one sample in a study of identical twins. From the 5' RACE reads, TCRdb called clonotypes with MiXCR, one entry per CDR3 protein. Of 520,000 or so distinct CDR3 sequences listed, roughly 21% are singletons. In addition, the sample was reused for a study of T cells expressing NK-cell markers.

The sequenced material came from CD4+ T cells sorted from blood. All receptors come from a woman under 30 in good health. CDR3s include the opening cysteine and the closing phenylalanine or tryptophan. The D gene is left open where the match is weak. Rows give clone size only sometimes, using once, few, many, or a class for an expanded clone.

>TRBV5-1|.|many|TRBJ2-1
CASTLGGDSYNEQFF
TGCGCCAGCACCCTGGGAGGTGACTCCTACAATGAGCAGTTCTTC
>TRBV29-1|.|many|TRBJ1-3
CSVVPWPRGNTIYF
TGCAGCGTTGTCCCCTGGCCACGAGGAAACACCATATATTTT
>TRBV18|.|few|TRBJ2-7
CASSRGGISNEQYF
TGTGCCAGCTCACGAGGAGGGATCAGCAACGAGCAGTACTTC
>TRBV5-1|.|few|TRBJ1-1
CASSPNRIDTEAFF
TGCGCCAGCAGCCCAAACCGCATTGACACTGAAGCTTTCTTT
>TRBV6-1|.|.|TRBJ2-1
CASGTGLASHNEQFF
TGTGCCAGCGGGACAGGACTAGCGTCCCACAATGAGCAGTTCTTC
>TRBV9|.|.|TRBJ2-4
CASSAGSPWGNIQYF
TGTGCCAGCAGCGCCGGGAGCCCCTGGGGGAACATTCAGTACTTC
>TRBV7-9|.|.|TRBJ1-5
CASSFGLDRYQPQHF
TGTGCCAGCAGCTTTGGACTAGACAGGTATCAGCCCCAGCATTTT
>TRBV7-9|.|.|TRBJ2-1
CASSFFQGHEQFF
TGTGCCAGCAGCTTTTTTCAGGGCCATGAGCAGTTCTTC
>TRBV19|.|.|TRBJ1-3
CASSIPWGGNTIYF
TGTGCCAGTAGCATACCGTGGGGTGGAAACACCATATATTTT
>TRBV7-6|TRBD2|few|TRBJ2-1
CASSLSGTHYNEQFF
TGTGCCAGCAGCTTAAGCGGGACTCACTACAATGAGCAGTTCTTC
>TRBV5-6|.|few|TRBJ1-2
CASTSDVRVGYTF
TGTGCCAGCACCTCGGACGTTCGGGTTGGCTACACCTTC
>TRBV20-1|TRBD1|.|TRBJ2-7
CSARDRQGPREQYF
TGCAGTGCTAGAGACCGACAGGGCCCGAGGGAGCAGTACTTC
>TRBV5-8|TRBD1|many|TRBJ2-7
CASSKVTGGHYEQYF
TGTGCCAGCAGTAAGGTGACAGGGGGCCACTACGAGCAGTACTTC
>TRBV7-2|.|.|TRBJ2-1
CASSLTGTYYNEQFF
TGTGCCAGCAGCTTGACCGGGACATACTACAATGAGCAGTTCTTC
>TRBV10-1|.|few|TRBJ2-3
CASSRSGASTDTQYF
TGCGCCAGCAGTCGGTCGGGGGCCAGCACAGATACGCAGTATTTT
>TRBV20-1|.|many|TRBJ1-3
CSARDPKRGNTIYF
TGCAGTGCTAGAGATCCTAAGAGGGGAAACACCATATATTTT
>TRBV2|TRBD2|.|TRBJ2-5
CASSGDRGAQYF
TGTGCCAGCAGTGGGGACCGGGGGGCCCAGTACTTC
>TRBV29-1|TRBD2|many|TRBJ2-3
CSQGGSGDTDTQYF
TGCAGCCAGGGAGGGTCGGGGGACACAGATACGCAGTATTTT
>TRBV3-1|.|.|TRBJ2-6
CASSLASRLDVLTF
TGTGCCAGCAGTCTAGCTTCCCGACTGGACGTCCTGACTTTC
>TRBV6-2/TRBV6-3|TRBD2|once|TRBJ2-1
CASSYSASGRTYNEQFF
TGTGCCAGCAGTTACTCGGCTAGCGGGAGAACCTACAATGAGCAGTTCTTC
>TRBV3-1|TRBD1|once|TRBJ2-1
CASSQDRRGPEQFF
TGTGCCAGCAGCCAAGATAGAAGGGGGCCGGAGCAGTTCTTC
>TRBV2|.|few|TRBJ2-6
CASRPNNVLTF
TGTGCCAGCAGGCCGAACAACGTCCTGACTTTC
>TRBV10-3|TRBD2|.|TRBJ2-1
CAISTSGDYNEQFF
TGTGCCATCTCGACTAGCGGAGACTACAATGAGCAGTTCTTC
>TRBV6-5|.|.|TRBJ2-7
CASTSSETYEQYF
TGTGCCAGCACTTCTTCCGAGACCTACGAGCAGTACTTC
>TRBV7-2|.|.|TRBJ2-7
CASSLGPTSYEQYF
TGTGCCAGCAGCTTGGGACCGACTTCCTACGAGCAGTACTTC
>TRBV5-1|.|.|TRBJ2-7
CASSLIPESEQYF
TGCGCCAGCAGCTTGATCCCGGAGAGCGAGCAGTACTTC
>TRBV7-6|.|.|TRBJ1-1
CASSLEAGDNTEAFF
TGTGCCAGCAGCTTAGAAGCCGGAGATAACACTGAAGCTTTCTTT
>TRBV7-9|TRBD2|.|TRBJ2-3
CASTSSGARTDTQYF
TGTGCCAGCACCTCTAGCGGGGCTCGCACAGATACGCAGTATTTT
>TRBV20-1|.|once|TRBJ1-1
CSATTNTEAFF
TGCAGTGCGACAACGAACACTGAAGCTTTCTTT
>TRBV11-3|TRBD2|.|TRBJ2-7
CASSPSTSAEQYF
TGTGCCAGCAGCCCCTCGACTAGCGCCGAGCAGTACTTC
>TRBV9|.|.|TRBJ2-3
CASSVGAGAWDTQYF
TGTGCCAGCAGCGTAGGGGCCGGGGCATGGGATACGCAGTATTTT
>TRBV6-2/TRBV6-3|.|few|TRBJ2-7
CASRIYDGSSYEQYF
TGTGCCAGCAGAATTTACGACGGTTCCTCCTACGAGCAGTACTTC
>TRBV20-1|.|.|TRBJ1-2
CSASEQNYGYTF
TGCAGTGCTAGTGAGCAAAACTATGGCTACACCTTC
>TRBV4-3|.|few|TRBJ2-2
CASSQNPGGELFF
TGCGCCAGCAGCCAAAACCCCGGCGGGGAGCTGTTTTTT
>TRBV15|.|few|TRBJ2-5
CATSSGETQYF
TGTGCCACCAGCAGTGGAGAGACCCAGTACTTC
>TRBV20-1|.|few|TRBJ2-5
CSAEGQRGGETQYF
TGCAGTGCTGAGGGACAGCGGGGTGGAGAGACCCAGTACTTC
>TRBV6-1|.|.|TRBJ2-7
CASRNIVYEQYF
TGTGCCAGCAGGAATATTGTCTACGAGCAGTACTTC
>TRBV11-2|.|.|TRBJ2-5
CASSPAGKWGKTQYF
TGTGCCAGCAGCCCTGCGGGAAAATGGGGAAAGACCCAGTACTTC
>TRBV20-1|.|.|TRBJ1-1
CSVSRENTEAFF
TGCAGTGTCTCTCGCGAGAACACTGAAGCTTTCTTT
>TRBV5-1|TRBD1|few|TRBJ1-2
CASSSTRSRGPYQYGYTF
TGCGCCAGCAGCTCAACCCGGAGCAGGGGGCCATACCAATATGGCTACACCTTC
>TRBV6-5|TRBD2|.|TRBJ2-1
CASSSGTSGRIEQFF
TGTGCCAGCAGTTCCGGGACTAGCGGGAGGATTGAGCAGTTCTTC
>TRBV12-3/TRBV12-4|.|.|TRBJ1-5
CASSFVRGIRPQHF
TGTGCCAGCAGTTTTGTACGGGGGATCAGGCCCCAGCATTTT
>TRBV4-3|.|few|TRBJ2-1
CASSQGLYNEQFF
TGCGCCAGCAGCCAAGGGCTGTACAATGAGCAGTTCTTC
>TRBV24-1|.|.|TRBJ2-1
CATSDNGRSSYNEQFF
TGTGCCACCAGTGATAACGGGCGGAGCTCCTACAATGAGCAGTTCTTC
>TRBV5-5|.|.|TRBJ1-6
CASSDRDSNSPLHF
TGTGCCAGCAGTGACCGGGACTCTAATTCACCCCTCCACTTT
>TRBV9|TRBD2|few|TRBJ2-1
CASSVSGGTNNEQFF
TGTGCCAGCAGCGTCTCGGGGGGGACTAACAATGAGCAGTTCTTC
>TRBV20-1|TRBD2|few|TRBJ2-1
CSARKSGRGRNEQFF
TGCAGTGCTCGAAAAAGCGGGAGGGGGAGGAATGAGCAGTTCTTC
>TRBV30|.|.|TRBJ1-2
CAWSVKGPHYGYTF
TGTGCCTGGAGTGTAAAGGGTCCCCACTATGGCTACACCTTC
>TRBV4-3|TRBD1|.|TRBJ2-1
CASSLNRGMYNEQFF
TGCGCCAGCAGCCTAAACAGGGGTATGTACAATGAGCAGTTCTTC